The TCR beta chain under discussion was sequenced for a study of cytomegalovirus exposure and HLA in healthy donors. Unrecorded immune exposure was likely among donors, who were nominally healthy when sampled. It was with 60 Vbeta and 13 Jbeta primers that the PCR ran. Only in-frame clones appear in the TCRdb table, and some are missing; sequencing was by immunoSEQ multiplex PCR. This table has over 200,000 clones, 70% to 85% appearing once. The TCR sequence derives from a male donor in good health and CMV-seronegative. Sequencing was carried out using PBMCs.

The chain's CDR3 is CASLEDSPNEKLFF. As DNA, the CDR3 is TGTGCCAGTCTCGAGGACAGCCCTAATGAAAAACTGTTTTTT. The chain couples TRBV19 to TRBJ1-4; D might be TRBD1 (6 bases). The CDR3 extends over 14 amino acids. CDR1 and CDR2 (germline): LNHDA, SQIVND (reference sequence). Trimming shortened V by 8 bases and J by 3 bases, and 13 bases separated the two germline ends.